The 6 T cell receptor beta chains in this list originate from one sample, sequenced in a study of CD8 T cells in Susac syndrome. RNA, at about 0.45 to 1 ug, was reverse transcribed with random hexamers. In TCRdb, the immunoSEQ multiplex PCR reads were re-called with MiXCR into one record per CDR3 protein. In the table there are about 140,000 distinct CDR3 sequences, about 94% of which are singletons. Sequencing was performed on CD8+ T cells from PBMCs. The receptors shown here come from a human donor in good health.

The chain is built from TRBV19 and TRBJ2-7; TRBD1 is a possible D gene (5 bases). V lost 4 bases to trimming and J lost 3 bases, with 10 bases between them. This CDR3 comprises 13 residues. The germline gives CDR1 LNHDA, CDR2 SQIVND (reference sequence). Written as DNA, the CDR3 is TGTGCCAGTAGTACAACAGGCGGCTACGAGCAGTACTTC. Amino acid sequence: CASSTTGGYEQYF.

The chain joins TRBV28 to TRBJ1-2; D gene ambiguous. V lost 8 bases and J 4 bases, leaving 8 bases between the germline ends. The CDR3 is 11 residues long. In germline, CDR1 is MDHEN, CDR2 SYDVKM. DNA for the CDR3: TGTGCCAGCGGGATCTCCTATGGCTACACCTTC. Translation gives CASGISYGYTF.

The rearrangement joins TRBV7-9 to TRBJ1-3, with D uncertain. The CDR3 is 12 residues long. Germline assignment: CDR1 SEHNR and CDR2 FQNEAQ (reference sequence). Trimming cost V 7 bases and J 1 base, with 5 bases left between them. For the CDR3, the DNA is TGTGCCAGCACGGTTTCTGGAAACACCATATATTTT. Protein: CASTVSGNTIYF.

CDR3 coding DNA: TGTGCCACCAGCAGAGACGTAGGCAATCAGCCCCAGCATTTT. As protein: CATSRDVGNQPQHF. This rearrangement joins TRBV15 to TRBJ1-5; no definite D call. CDR1 and CDR2 (germline): LNHNV, YYDKDF (reference sequence). The length of the CDR3 is 14 residues. Deletions cut 0 bases from V and 2 bases from J, with 5 bases between.

The chain carries TRBV30 and TRBJ1-1, with D tentatively TRBD1 (6 bases). This CDR3 is built from 13 residues. V was pared by 3 bases and J by 0 bases, with 8 bases between. CDR1 is GTSNPN, CDR2 SVGIG, per germline (reference sequence). In DNA, the CDR3 is TGTGCCTGGAGAGGACAGTTGAACACTGAAGCTTTCTTT. This gives the protein CAWRGQLNTEAFF. Complete variable domain (other parts from reference TRBV30 and TRBJ1-1): SQTIHQWPATLVQPVGSPLSLECTVEGTSNPNLYWYRQAAGRGLQLLFYSVGIGQISSEVPQNLSASRPQDRQFILSSKKLLLSDSGFYLCAWRGQLNTEAFFGQGTRLTVV.

The genes are TRBV24-1 and TRBJ2-2; D call uncertain. Germline CDR1 is KGHDR and CDR2 is SFDVKD. The CDR3 contains 12 residues. Trimming pared 4 bases from V and 7 bases from J, leaving 6 bases between. This chain's CDR3 is CATSDYDGELFF. As DNA, the CDR3 is TGTGCCACCAGTGACTACGACGGGGAGCTGTTTTTT.